These T cell receptor beta chains were read from a single sample in a study of blood T cells in healthy people across ages. One entry per CDR3 protein results from TCRdb running MiXCR on the 5' RACE reads. The repertoire holds just under 550,000 distinct CDR3 sequences, with more than 20% as singletons. This sample also appeared in a second study, on T cells of mothers and their children.

The sequencing sample was made of blood. These receptors all come from a boy aged 10-17 years in good health. Each CDR3 is given with its conserved first and last residue. Each record gives: D gene, clone size, J gene, V gene, CDR3 protein, CDR3 DNA. D genes are given only for firm matches. Only part of the rows carry a size: once, few, many, or a class if the clone is expanded.

>TRBD1|few|TRBJ1-1|TRBV7-8
CASSWDRAFMNTEAFF
TGTGCCAGCAGCTGGGACAGGGCCTTCATGAACACTGAAGCTTTCTTT
>-|-|TRBJ2-4|TRBV9
CASSRQLGGGDIQYF
TGTGCCAGCAGCCGGCAGTTAGGAGGGGGTGACATTCAGTACTTC
>TRBD2|few|TRBJ2-5|TRBV9
CASSTLAALRETQYF
TGTGCCAGCAGCACCCTAGCGGCGCTCAGGGAGACCCAGTACTTC
>-|once|TRBJ1-1|TRBV10-3
CAISGSRLNTEAFF
TGTGCCATCAGTGGAAGCAGGCTGAACACTGAAGCTTTCTTT
>-|-|TRBJ2-3|TRBV7-7
CASSLGSKDTQYF
TGTGCTAGCAGCTTAGGTTCTAAAGATACGCAGTATTTT
>TRBD2|-|TRBJ2-5|TRBV7-2
CASSLGGRAPLYF
TGTGCCAGCAGCTTAGGCGGGAGGGCGCCCCTGTACTTC
>-|few|TRBJ2-7|TRBV18
CASSPDRSTPSYEQYF
TGTGCCAGCTCACCAGACAGGTCAACTCCATCCTACGAGCAGTACTTC
>-|-|TRBJ1-6|TRBV3-1
CASSQDGGYSPLHF
TGTGCCAGCAGCCAAGATGGAGGGTATTCACCCCTCCACTTT
>-|-|TRBJ2-1|TRBV29-1
CSVWTGTGNEQFF
TGCAGCGTTTGGACCGGGACGGGTAATGAGCAGTTCTTC
>-|few|TRBJ2-3|TRBV7-6
CASSQGEGATDTQYF
TGTGCCAGCAGCCAAGGGGAAGGGGCCACAGATACGCAGTATTTT
>TRBD1|-|TRBJ2-3|TRBV30
CAWSAGTGGSLDTQYF
TGTGCCTGGAGTGCAGGGACAGGGGGCAGTCTGGATACGCAGTATTTT
>TRBD2|few|TRBJ2-7|TRBV9
CASSVTSGADYEQYF
TGTGCCAGCAGCGTTACTAGCGGTGCGGACTACGAGCAGTACTTC
>-|-|TRBJ1-1|TRBV20-1
CSARDIGILTDAFF
TGCAGTGCTAGGGACATAGGAATATTAACGGACGCTTTCTTT
>TRBD1|-|TRBJ1-1|TRBV29-1
CSVVGTGESEAEAFF
TGCAGCGTTGTAGGGACAGGGGAGTCAGAGGCTGAAGCTTTCTTT
>TRBD1|few|TRBJ2-1|TRBV10-3
CAMGGTGDGEQFF
TGTGCCATGGGCGGGACAGGGGATGGTGAGCAGTTCTTC
>TRBD1|-|TRBJ2-7|TRBV10-3
CAISESGDRVPYEQYF
TGTGCCATCAGTGAGTCAGGGGACAGGGTTCCCTACGAGCAGTACTTC
>-|-|TRBJ2-3|TRBV6-2/TRBV6-3
CASSQLDTQYF
TGTGCCAGCAGTCAGCTAGATACGCAGTATTTT
>-|few|TRBJ1-2|TRBV12-3/TRBV12-4
CASSFPPDFSYGYTF
TGTGCCAGCAGTTTCCCCCCGGACTTTTCCTATGGCTACACCTTC
>-|few|TRBJ2-7|TRBV7-9
CASSLGGGAPYEQYF
TGTGCCAGCAGCTTAGGTGGAGGGGCGCCCTACGAGCAGTACTTC
>TRBD1|-|TRBJ2-4|TRBV13
CASSLGRQGPKNIQYF
TGTGCCAGCAGCTTAGGAAGACAGGGCCCCAAAAACATTCAGTACTTC
>-|-|TRBJ1-6|TRBV7-8
CASSTRQNSPLHF
TGTGCCAGCAGCACCAGACAGAATTCACCCCTCCACTTT
>TRBD2|-|TRBJ2-3|TRBV7-3
CASSLSSGSRTDTQYF
TGTGCCAGCAGCTTAAGTAGCGGGAGTCGGACAGATACGCAGTATTTT
>-|few|TRBJ2-5|TRBV27
CASSTTPGDQYF
TGTGCCAGCAGTACCACGCCCGGGGACCAGTACTTC
>TRBD1|-|TRBJ1-2|TRBV6-5
CASSYSTGGAYGYAF
TGTGCCAGCAGTTACTCGACAGGGGGAGCCTATGGCTACGCCTTC
>-|-|TRBJ1-2|TRBV7-8
CASSPRDARNYGYTF
TGTGCCAGCAGCCCAAGGGACGCCCGAAACTATGGCTACACCTTC
>TRBD2|-|TRBJ2-7|TRBV4-1
CASSYFSGVSSYEQYF
TGCGCCAGCAGTTACTTCAGCGGGGTTAGCTCCTACGAGCAGTACTTC
>TRBD2|-|TRBJ2-3|TRBV11-2
CASRVSGGASDTQYF
TGTGCCAGCAGGGTTAGCGGGGGGGCCTCAGATACGCAGTATTTT
>-|-|TRBJ2-2|TRBV7-9
CASSPVVGIGTGELFF
TGTGCCAGCAGTCCCGTCGTTGGGATCGGAACCGGGGAGCTGTTTTTT
>-|-|TRBJ2-1|TRBV4-3
CASSQEVASTYNEQFF
TGCGCCAGCAGCCAAGAGGTAGCGAGTACATACAATGAGCAGTTCTTC
>TRBD1|few|TRBJ2-2|TRBV20-1
CSARDRVGYTGELFF
TGCAGTGCTAGGGACAGGGTAGGCTACACCGGGGAGCTGTTTTTT
>-|-|TRBJ1-4|TRBV6-1
CASSLPDTPTNEKLFF
TGTGCCAGCAGTCTCCCGGACACTCCAACTAATGAAAAACTGTTTTTT
>-|few|TRBJ2-3|TRBV28
CASSFPLALTDTHYF
TGTGCCAGCAGTTTTCCCCTAGCGCTCACAGATACGCATTATTTT
>TRBD1|once|TRBJ2-1|TRBV27
CASSAWTGSSYNEQFF
TGTGCCAGCAGTGCATGGACAGGGAGCTCCTACAATGAGCAGTTCTTC
>TRBD1|-|TRBJ2-1|TRBV7-3
CASSFPNARQGRVEQFF
TGTGCCAGCAGCTTCCCGAATGCTCGACAGGGAAGAGTTGAGCAGTTCTTC
>TRBD2|few|TRBJ2-5|TRBV30
CAWSGGGYETQYF
TGTGCCTGGAGCGGCGGGGGGTATGAGACCCAGTACTTC
>TRBD2|-|TRBJ2-7|TRBV28
CASSQWTSGRRGLEQYF
TGTGCCAGCAGTCAATGGACTAGCGGGAGGAGAGGCCTCGAGCAGTACTTC
>TRBD2|-|TRBJ2-4|TRBV27
CASSWAPLIGREGPRNIQYF
TGTGCCAGCAGTTGGGCCCCCTTAATTGGGCGGGAGGGGCCCAGAAACATTCAGTACTTC
>-|few|TRBJ1-1|TRBV11-1
CASSFWEENTEAFF
TGTGCCAGCAGCTTTTGGGAGGAGAACACTGAAGCTTTCTTT
>TRBD1|few|TRBJ1-5|TRBV28
CASSDQDRGGNQPQHF
TGTGCCAGCAGTGACCAGGACAGGGGGGGGAACCAGCCCCAGCATTTT
>-|-|TRBJ2-5|TRBV7-2
CASSLALSQETQYF
TGTGCCAGCAGCTTAGCCCTAAGCCAAGAGACCCAGTACTTC
>TRBD2|few|TRBJ2-5|TRBV20-1
CSAAQGPGLAGETQYF
TGCAGTGCTGCCCAAGGCCCGGGACTAGCGGGGGAGACCCAGTACTTC
>-|-|TRBJ2-7|TRBV30
CAWSDRDYEQYF
TGTGCCTGGAGTGACCGGGACTACGAGCAGTACTTC
>-|few|TRBJ1-6|TRBV27
CASSLTSSYNSPLHF
TGTGCCAGCAGTTTGACCAGCTCCTATAATTCACCCCTCCACTTT
>TRBD2|few|TRBJ2-1|TRBV12-3/TRBV12-4
CASSSSPGLAGGTDNEQFF
TGTGCCAGCAGTTCCTCACCGGGACTAGCGGGGGGAACCGACAATGAGCAGTTCTTC
>-|-|TRBJ2-7|TRBV7-3
CASSVISYEQYF
TGTGCCAGCAGCGTGATCTCCTACGAGCAGTACTTC
>-|-|TRBJ1-2|TRBV11-2
CASSSAGLYGYTF
TGTGCCAGCAGCTCCGCCGGGTTATATGGCTACACCTTC
>-|-|TRBJ1-1|TRBV29-1
CSVEEVAGTEAFF
TGCAGCGTTGAAGAGGTTGCAGGGACTGAAGCTTTCTTT
>TRBD1|-|TRBJ2-5|TRBV27
CASSLRGDRDVETQYF
TGTGCCAGCAGTCTCCGAGGGGACAGGGATGTAGAGACCCAGTACTTC
>-|-|TRBJ2-2|TRBV7-6
CASSPSAGYTGELFF
TGTGCCAGCAGCCCCAGCGCGGGGTACACCGGGGAGCTGTTTTTT
>-|-|TRBJ1-1|TRBV7-2
CASSSIQGNGAEAFF
TGTGCCAGCAGCTCGATACAGGGAAACGGCGCTGAAGCTTTCTTT
>-|few|TRBJ2-1|TRBV29-1
CSGGTEQFF
TGCAGCGGAGGGACTGAGCAGTTCTTC
>-|-|TRBJ1-4|TRBV7-2
CASSLNGLTGEKLFF
TGTGCCAGCAGCCTTAACGGTCTTACCGGGGAAAAACTGTTTTTT